Below are 20 T cell receptor beta chains sequenced from a single sample in a study of blood T cell repertoires in COVID-19 (TCRdb year 2020). Library method: the immunoSEQ multiplex PCR assay. TCRdb provides this immuneACCESS table in a form limited to in-frame rearrangements. Some clones are lacking; in checked studies, under half of them reflect an unresolved V gene, and why the rest are absent is not known. The sample has over 130,000 clones on record, more than 80% of them singletons. In total, the top ten clones hold 1.5% to 2% of the sample. Material for sequencing was PBMCs or T cells enriched from blood (not recorded which). Source of these receptors: a woman aged 18-29 years who had been exposed to COVID-19.

The V gene is TRBV4-1, the J gene TRBJ2-7, with 7 positions matching TRBD1. The CDR3 is 15 amino acids. In germline, CDR1 is MGHRA, CDR2 YSYEKL. V shed 2 bases, J shed 5 bases, and the junction held 9 bases outside the gene matches. CDR3 residues: CASSQRVTGTDEQYF. As DNA, the CDR3 is TGCGCCAGCAGCCAAAGAGTCACAGGGACAGACGAGCAGTACTTC.

CDR3 sequence: CASNRLAGEVGELFF. Here the CDR3 DNA reads TGTGCCAGCAATCGACTAGCGGGAGAGGTCGGGGAGCTGTTTTTT. The V and J genes are TRBV2 and TRBJ2-2; 12 bases fit TRBD2. The CDR3 has 15 residues. The junction had 7 bases not matched to a gene; V was cut back by 7 bases and J by 7 bases. Germline lookup yields CDR1 SNHLY and CDR2 FYNNEI.

This clone was observed at least ten times. This rearrangement joins TRBV9 to TRBJ2-7, with 9 bases identical to TRBD2. V was clipped by 1 base and J by 5 bases; unmatched bases: 7. The germline gives CDR1 SGDLS, CDR2 YYNGEE. The CDR3 length is 15 residues. The CDR3 DNA reads as TGTGCCAGCAGCGTATCGGCGGGAGGGCTCGACGAGCAGTACTTC. Its translation is CASSVSAGGLDEQYF. Together with reference TRBV9 and TRBJ2-7, the CDR3 gives the full variable domain: DSGVTQTPKHLITATGQRVTLRCSPRSGDLSVYWYQQSLDQGLQFLIQYYNGEERAKGNILERFSAQQFPDLHSELNLSSLELGDSALYFCASSVSAGGLDEQYFGPGTRLTVT.

The chain is built from TRBV28 and TRBJ1-1; D unresolved. Deletions cut 6 bases from V and 0 bases from J, with 8 bases between. The CDR3 has 13 residues. Germline V gene sequence: CDR1 MDHEN, CDR2 SYDVKM. The CDR3 region has the DNA TGTGCCAGCAGGGTCAACATGAACACTGAAGCTTTCTTT. Encoded protein: CASRVNMNTEAFF.

V usage is TRBV4-1 and J usage is TRBJ1-5; weak D call: TRBD1 (5 bases). The CDR3 consists of 14 residues. The ends were cut back, 6 bases at V and 4 bases at J, with 13 bases in the middle. CDR1 is MGHRA and CDR2 is YSYEKL in the germline V gene. The chain's CDR3 is CASRQDTRNQPQHF. DNA for the CDR3: TGCGCCAGCAGGCAGGACACCCGTAATCAGCCCCAGCATTTT.

This clone was detected only once. The chain recombines TRBV5-4 with TRBJ2-5; TRBD2 might be the D (5 bases). The length of the CDR3 is 15 residues. The germline V gene has CDR1 SGHNT and CDR2 YYREEE (reference sequence). V was pared by 2 bases and J by 1 base, with 12 bases between. CDR3 coding DNA: TGTGCCAGCAGCTTCTTTGAGCGGATCCAAGAGACCCAGTACTTC. This codes for CASSFFERIQETQYF.

The V gene is TRBV5-1, the J gene TRBJ2-1; D not certain. CDR1 is SGHRS and CDR2 is YFSETQ in the germline V gene. This CDR3 contains 14 residues. Trimming stripped 3 bases from V and 8 bases from J, with 15 bases between. The CDR3 protein is CASSWSTVTDEQFF. DNA of the CDR3: TGCGCCAGCAGCTGGAGTACGGTTACGGATGAGCAGTTCTTC.

Only one count was recorded for this clone. The CDR3 coding sequence is TGTGCCAGCAGGACGGGACTAGCGGGAGCCTACGAGCAGTACTTC. This sequence encodes CASRTGLAGAYEQYF. The chain uses TRBV28 and TRBJ2-7; TRBD2 aligns across 14 bases. Per germline, CDR1 MDHEN and CDR2 SYDVKM. The CDR3 is 15 amino acids. Trimming at V came to 6 bases and at J to 2 bases, leaving 3 bases not matched to a gene.

The chain combines TRBV18 with TRBJ2-3; 8 nucleotides agree with TRBD1. This CDR3 is 16 amino acids long. With 2 bases clipped from V and 2 bases from J, the junction kept 6 bases outside the gene matches. From germline, CDR1 is KGHSH and CDR2 LQKENI. CDR3 sequence: CASSPEPRGHTDTQYF. The CDR3 DNA reads TGTGCCAGCTCACCAGAGCCCAGGGGGCACACAGATACGCAGTATTTT.

This sequence joins TRBV24-1 and TRBJ2-5; D is unclear. CDR3 length: 15 amino acids. V shed 0 bases and J shed 3 bases, with 10 bases lying between them. Germline assignment: CDR1 KGHDR and CDR2 SFDVKD. The CDR3 nucleotides are TGTGCCACCAGTGATTTGTCAGCGAAAGAAGAGACCCAGTACTTC. This codes for CATSDLSAKEETQYF.

Written as DNA, the CDR3 is TGTGCCAGTAGTATACAGGGGGATACGGATGGCTACACCTTC. This translates into CASSIQGDTDGYTF. This sequence joins TRBV19 and TRBJ1-2; 7 nucleotides align to TRBD1. Looked up from germline, CDR1 is LNHDA and CDR2 is SQIVND (reference sequence). This CDR3 has 14 residues. Unmatched junction bases numbered 6, after V lost 2 bases and J lost 6 bases.

The chain is built from TRBV19 and TRBJ2-2, with TRBD1 identical over 9 bases. V dropped 5 bases and J dropped 7; count of bases not matched to a gene: 5. CDR1 and CDR2 from the germline V gene are LNHDA and SQIVND (reference sequence). The CDR3 loop spans 14 amino acids. CDR3 coding DNA: TGTGCCAGTAGTGTACAGGGGGCGAGCGGGGAGCTGTTTTTT. It yields the protein CASSVQGASGELFF.

This chain links TRBV28 with TRBJ2-1, with TRBD1 identical over 7 bases. Germline CDR1 is MDHEN and CDR2 is SYDVKM. V shed 5 bases and J 7 bases; nucleotides not matched to a gene: 11. This CDR3 has 15 residues. CDR3 sequence: CASSPQTGWGNEQFF. CDR3 bases: TGTGCCAGCAGTCCTCAGACAGGGTGGGGTAATGAGCAGTTCTTC.

The chain links TRBV12-3 or TRBV12-4 to TRBJ1-6; D uncertain. The CDR3 loop spans 12 amino acids. V lost 3 bases and J 10 bases, leaving 7 bases between the germline ends. Here the CDR3 reads CASSLFQSPLHF. The CDR3 bases are TGTGCCAGCAGTTTGTTCCAATCACCCCTCCACTTT.

The chain uses TRBV5-8 and TRBJ1-2; D unclear. V lost 0 bases and J lost 4, with 7 bases in between. The germline V gene has CDR1 SGHTS and CDR2 YDEGEE. This CDR3 contains 13 residues. CDR3: CASSLGRVYGYTF. CDR3 in DNA: TGTGCCAGCAGCTTGGGGAGGGTCTATGGCTACACCTTC.

The genes are TRBV29-1 and TRBJ1-1; D ambiguous. The germline gives CDR1 SQVTM, CDR2 ANQGSEA. Trimming left V 7 bases short and J 0 bases short, with 12 bases between. The CDR3 loop spans 13 amino acids. The CDR3 sequence: CSALPELNTEAFF. In DNA form, the CDR3 reads TGCAGCGCCCTGCCGGAGTTGAACACTGAAGCTTTCTTT.

V usage is TRBV4-1 and J usage is TRBJ2-1; tentatively, D is TRBD2 (6 bases). The CDR3 runs 16 residues. The germline V gene has CDR1 MGHRA and CDR2 YSYEKL. V lost 6 bases to trimming and J lost 8 bases, with 23 bases between them. As DNA, the CDR3 is TGCGCCAGCAGACTCCTGGAGGGCTCAGAATGGGATGAGCAGTTCTTC. Residues: CASRLLEGSEWDEQFF.

The J gene is TRBJ2-7, the V gene TRBV7-2, with 7 bases that match TRBD2. Per germline, CDR1 SGHTA and CDR2 FQGNSA. The V and J ends lost 5 bases and 1 base, in that order; junction bases with no gene match: 8. The CDR3 loop spans 15 amino acids. CDR3: CASSRLADGSYEQYF. In DNA form, the CDR3 reads TGTGCCAGCAGCCGCCTAGCGGATGGGTCCTACGAGCAGTACTTC.

This clone was observed a few times. This chain uses TRBV14 with TRBJ2-2; possibly TRBD2 for D (6 bases). The germline CDR1 and CDR2 sequences are SGHDN and FVKESK. Trimming shortened V by 4 bases and J by 7 bases, and 16 bases separated the two germline ends. This CDR3 comprises 15 residues. DNA of the CDR3: TGTGCCAGCAGCCGTCGCGGGACGAGTATCGGGGAGCTGTTTTTT. Its protein product is CASSRRGTSIGELFF.

J is TRBJ2-7 and V is TRBV10-2; 9 positions match TRBD1. This CDR3 comprises 14 residues. Trimming removed 6 bases from V and 3 bases from J; junction bases left unmatched: 6. CDR1 and CDR2 from the germline V gene are WSHSY and SAAADI. CDR3 in amino acids: CASRENRGLYEQYF. The CDR3 bases are TGCGCCAGCAGAGAAAACAGGGGGCTCTACGAGCAGTACTTC.